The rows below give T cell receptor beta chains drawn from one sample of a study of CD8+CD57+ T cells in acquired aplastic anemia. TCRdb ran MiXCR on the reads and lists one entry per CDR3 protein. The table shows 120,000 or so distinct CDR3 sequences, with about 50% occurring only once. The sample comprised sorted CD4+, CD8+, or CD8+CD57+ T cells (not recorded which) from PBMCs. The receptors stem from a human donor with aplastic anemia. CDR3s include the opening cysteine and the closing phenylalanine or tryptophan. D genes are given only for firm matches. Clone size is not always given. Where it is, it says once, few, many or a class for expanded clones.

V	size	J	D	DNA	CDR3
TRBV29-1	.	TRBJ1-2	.	TGCAGCGTTGAACGGGTCCCAGGACGTGGCTACACCTTC	CSVERVPGRGYTF
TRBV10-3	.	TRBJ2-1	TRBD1	TGTGCCATCAATCAGGGGGCGAACACCGAGCAGTTCTTC	CAINQGANTEQFF
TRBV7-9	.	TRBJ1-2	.	TGTGCCAGCAGCTTAGGAGACGCGCCGATATATGGCTACACCTTC	CASSLGDAPIYGYTF
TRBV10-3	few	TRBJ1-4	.	TGTGCCATCAGACGGGGTCGTGGTGAAAAACTGTTTTTT	CAIRRGRGEKLFF
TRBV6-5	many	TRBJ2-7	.	TGTGCCAGCAGTTCCCATACAAGTGAGCAGTACTTC	CASSSHTSEQYF
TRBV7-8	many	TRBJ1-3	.	TGTGCCAGCAGCACAGACACCAGGCACGGAAACACCATATATTTT	CASSTDTRHGNTIYF
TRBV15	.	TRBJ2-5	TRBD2	TGTGCCACCAGCAGAGGGAGCGGGGCGAAACAAGAGACCCAGTACTTC	CATSRGSGAKQETQYF
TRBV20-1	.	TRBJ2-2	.	TGCAGTGCTAGAGAAGACGGTCTAAGTGAGCTGTTTTTT	CSAREDGLSELFF
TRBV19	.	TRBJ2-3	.	TGTGCCAGTAGTACAGGGATTATCACAGATACGCAGTATTTT	CASSTGIITDTQYF
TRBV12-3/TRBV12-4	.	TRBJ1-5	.	TGTGCCAGCAGTTTGAACGGTCAGCCCCAGCATTTT	CASSLNGQPQHF
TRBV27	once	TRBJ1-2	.	TGTGCCAGCAGACTCTCGAGCGGGGGCGCGGGGATTAACTATGGCTACACCTTC	CASRLSSGGAGINYGYTF
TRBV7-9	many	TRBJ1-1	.	TGTGCCATCCCGGGACGGGGGGCAGTCACTGAAGCTTTCTTT	CAIPGRGAVTEAFF
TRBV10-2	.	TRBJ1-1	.	TGCGCCAGCAGGAGTCAGTCGAACACTGAAGCTTTCTTT	CASRSQSNTEAFF
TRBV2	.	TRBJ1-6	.	TGTGCCAGCGGGGTTGGTAATTCACCCCTCCACTTT	CASGVGNSPLHF
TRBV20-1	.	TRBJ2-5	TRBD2	TGCAGTGCCTGGACAGGGACTAGCGGGGGAGTGGAGACCCAGTACTTC	CSAWTGTSGGVETQYF
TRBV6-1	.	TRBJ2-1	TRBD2	TGTGCCAGCAGTGAAGGACTAGCGGGAGGGCAGTTCTTC	CASSEGLAGGQFF
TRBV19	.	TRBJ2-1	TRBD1	TGTGCCAGTACCTCGACAGGGTGGAATGAGCAGTTCTTC	CASTSTGWNEQFF
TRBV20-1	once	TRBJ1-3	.	TGCAGTGCTAGAGACCCGGACTGGACCTCTGGAAACACCATATATTTT	CSARDPDWTSGNTIYF
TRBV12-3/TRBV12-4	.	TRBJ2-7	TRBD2	TGTGCCAGCAGACTAGCGGGGGGGAACTACGAGCAGTACTTC	CASRLAGGNYEQYF
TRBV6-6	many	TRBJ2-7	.	TGTGCCAGCAGTTACTCTTCCCCCAACGGCGAGCAGTACTTC	CASSYSSPNGEQYF
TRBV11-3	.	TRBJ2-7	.	TGTGCCAGCAGCTTAGTGACAGGACCCTACGAGCAGTACTTC	CASSLVTGPYEQYF
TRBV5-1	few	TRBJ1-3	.	TGCGCCAGCAGCTTGGATCCGGGTTTGGCTAACACCATATATTTT	CASSLDPGLANTIYF
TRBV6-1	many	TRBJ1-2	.	TGTGCCAGCACTACGGGGGAAGCTAACTATGGCTACACCTTC	CASTTGEANYGYTF
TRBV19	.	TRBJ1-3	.	TGTGCCAGTAAAACCGGACAGAGCTCTGGAAACACCATATATTTT	CASKTGQSSGNTIYF
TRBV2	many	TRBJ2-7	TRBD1	TGTGCCAGCATCGGACAGGGCTACGAGCAGTACTTC	CASIGQGYEQYF
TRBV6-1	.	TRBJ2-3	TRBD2	TGTGCCAGCAGGGGTCCTAGCGGGGTAACAGATACGCAGTATTTT	CASRGPSGVTDTQYF
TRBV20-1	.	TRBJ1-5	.	TGCAGTGCCCTACAGGGTAGGCAGCCCCAGCATTTT	CSALQGRQPQHF
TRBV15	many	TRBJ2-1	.	TGTGCCACCAGCAGAGATCGAGGACAGTACAATGAGCAGTTCTTC	CATSRDRGQYNEQFF
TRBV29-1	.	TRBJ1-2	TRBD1	TGCAGCGCTGACCTAGGACAGGGCCATGGCTACACCTTC	CSADLGQGHGYTF
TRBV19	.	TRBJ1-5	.	TGTGCCAGTAGTTCTCAGAGTCTGCGACAGCCCCAGCATTTT	CASSSQSLRQPQHF
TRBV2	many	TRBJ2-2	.	TGTGCCAGCAGTCTCCCTAGGGCAGGGGGGACCGGGGAGCTGTTTTTT	CASSLPRAGGTGELFF
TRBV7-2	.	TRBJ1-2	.	TGTGCCAGCAGCTCGGGTGATGATTTTGGCTACACCTTC	CASSSGDDFGYTF
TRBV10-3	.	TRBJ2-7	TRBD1	TGTGCCACCCTTGGACAGGGGGTGCTTGTGGAGCAGTACTTC	CATLGQGVLVEQYF
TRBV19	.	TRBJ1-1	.	TGTGCCAGTAGTCTCAGGGGCCTGAACACTGAAGCTTTCTTT	CASSLRGLNTEAFF
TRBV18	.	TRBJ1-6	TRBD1	TGTGCCAGCTCACCGGGACAGACCCTCCACTTT	CASSPGQTLHF
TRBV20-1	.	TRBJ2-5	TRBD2	TGCAGTGCAGCAGGTAGCGGGAAGACCCAGTACTTC	CSAAGSGKTQYF
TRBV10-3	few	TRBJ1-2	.	TGTGCCATCAAGGAGTGGGCAGACCTTCCCTCCAGCTACACCTTC	CAIKEWADLPSSYTF
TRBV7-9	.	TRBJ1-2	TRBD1	TGTGCCAGCAGCTCCAGGGACAGTCGCAGCTATGGCTACACCTTC	CASSSRDSRSYGYTF
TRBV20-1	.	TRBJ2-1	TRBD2	TGCAGTGCTAGAGGAGGACTAGAAGGCAATGAGCAGTTCTTC	CSARGGLEGNEQFF
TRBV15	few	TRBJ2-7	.	TGTGCCACCAGCAGGGACGTGAGCTCCGAGCAGTACTTC	CATSRDVSSEQYF
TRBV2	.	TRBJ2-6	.	TGTGCCAGCAGTGAAGGTGGCGGGACCTCTGGGGCCAACGTCCTGACTTTC	CASSEGGGTSGANVLTF
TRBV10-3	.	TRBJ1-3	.	TGTGCCATCAGTGAAGGGGGGACGCACTCTGGAAACACCATATATTTT	CAISEGGTHSGNTIYF
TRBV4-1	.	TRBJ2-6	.	TGCGCCAGCAGCCAAAATAGCGGCTCTGGGGCCAACGTCCTGACTTTC	CASSQNSGSGANVLTF
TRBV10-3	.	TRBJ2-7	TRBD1	TGTGCCATCAAAGGGACAGGGGGCAACGAGCAGTACTTC	CAIKGTGGNEQYF
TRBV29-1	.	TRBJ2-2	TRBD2	TGCAGCGTTCCGGGACTAGCGGGAGGTGGGACCGGGGAGCTGTTTTTT	CSVPGLAGGGTGELFF
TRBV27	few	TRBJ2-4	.	TGTGCCAGCAGTTTATCGCATGTTGGAAACATTCAGTACTTC	CASSLSHVGNIQYF
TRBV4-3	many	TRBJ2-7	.	TGCGCCAGCAGCCAAGGGACTTTTACCTACGAGCAGTACTTC	CASSQGTFTYEQYF
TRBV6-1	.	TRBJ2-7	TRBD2	TGTGCCAGCAGGGCCGGGACTAGCGGATACTACGAGCAGTACTTC	CASRAGTSGYYEQYF
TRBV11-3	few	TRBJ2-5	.	TGTGCCAGCAGCTTAGCTGGGGAGACCCAGTACTTC	CASSLAGETQYF